This T cell receptor beta chain is from a study of blood T cell repertoires in COVID-19. Study-wide background: Researchers got acute and convalescent COVID-19 samples from the United States, Italy and Spain.

Enrolled through a virtual design, the participants were between roughly 18 and 89 years of age and came from about two dozen US areas. Cohort placement rested on clinical history that participants reported themselves. Methods used by the authors: Amplification with reference gene primers provided the estimates of nucleated cell counts. Produced via immunoSEQ multiplex PCR; TCRdb's table is partial and in-frame only. V, J and clone size are taken as reported in that table, and D and trimming were inferred from the DNA itself. The sample gives about 280,000 clones, just under 90% of which show up once; 4.1% is in the top ten. V dropped 2 bases and J dropped 9 bases, with 11 bases sitting between them. The CDR3 covers 14 residues. Germline assignment: CDR1 LGHDT and CDR2 YNNKEL (reference sequence).

Material for sequencing was PBMCs or T cells enriched from blood (not recorded which). The J gene is TRBJ1-6, the V gene TRBV3-1 (or the pseudogene TRBV3-2), with a tentative D call TRBD1 (5 bases). This receptor was identified in a woman under 40 with acute COVID-19. The CDR3 nucleotides are TGTGCCAGCAGCCAACTGTCTCAGGGTTCACCCCTCCACTTT. This translates into CASSQLSQGSPLHF.